Listed below are T cell receptor beta chains from one sample, sequenced in a study of cytomegalovirus exposure and HLA in healthy donors. Clones were read by immunoSEQ multiplex PCR, and TCRdb kept only the in-frame ones, dropping some. The sample lists about 180,000 clones, 77% occurring once. Sequenced: PBMCs. These receptors all come from a woman aged 55-75 years in good health and CMV-seropositive. CDR3s include the opening cysteine and the closing phenylalanine or tryptophan. D genes are given only for firm matches. Clone sizes are given selectively: once, few, many, or a class where the clone is expanded.

cdr3_nt: TGTGCCAGCAGCTCGGCCGGGACACGTAACACCGGGGAGCTGTTTTTT
cdr3_aa: CASSSAGTRNTGELFF
v_call: TRBV7-3
d_call: NA
clone_size: NA
j_call: TRBJ2-2

cdr3_nt: TGTGCCAGCAGTCGCGTTAGACAGGGGCAAGAGACCCAGTACTTC
cdr3_aa: CASSRVRQGQETQYF
v_call: TRBV6-5
d_call: TRBD1
clone_size: once
j_call: TRBJ2-5

cdr3_nt: TGTGCCAGCAGCTTAGGAGGCGGGAGGAGCTACGAGCAGTACTTC
cdr3_aa: CASSLGGGRSYEQYF
v_call: TRBV7-3
d_call: TRBD2
clone_size: NA
j_call: TRBJ2-7

cdr3_nt: TGTGCCAGCACCCGAACGGGAGGGAACAATGAGCAGTTCTTC
cdr3_aa: CASTRTGGNNEQFF
v_call: TRBV27
d_call: TRBD2
clone_size: NA
j_call: TRBJ2-1

cdr3_nt: TGTGCCAGCAGGGCTCCGGGACAGGGGTTCGGCAGTACGCAGTATTTT
cdr3_aa: CASRAPGQGFGSTQYF
v_call: TRBV2
d_call: TRBD1
clone_size: NA
j_call: TRBJ2-3

cdr3_nt: TGTGCCAGCAGCCGGGACAGCAACACGTATGGCTACACCTTC
cdr3_aa: CASSRDSNTYGYTF
v_call: TRBV7-2
d_call: TRBD1
clone_size: NA
j_call: TRBJ1-2

cdr3_nt: TGTGCCAGCAGCTTAGGTAATAGCGGGCCAGATACGCAGTATTTT
cdr3_aa: CASSLGNSGPDTQYF
v_call: TRBV11-2
d_call: TRBD2
clone_size: NA
j_call: TRBJ2-3

cdr3_nt: TGTGCCAGCAGCCAGAGGGTGACTACACCCCTCCACTTT
cdr3_aa: CASSQRVTTPLHF
v_call: TRBV7-2
d_call: NA
clone_size: NA
j_call: TRBJ1-6

cdr3_nt: TGTGCCAGCAGCGCGGGACAGGGGGATGAAAAACTGTTTTTT
cdr3_aa: CASSAGQGDEKLFF
v_call: TRBV9
d_call: TRBD1
clone_size: NA
j_call: TRBJ1-4

cdr3_nt: TGTGCCAGCTCACCAACAGGGTGGCAGCCCCAGCATTTT
cdr3_aa: CASSPTGWQPQHF
v_call: TRBV18
d_call: NA
clone_size: NA
j_call: TRBJ1-5

cdr3_nt: TGCGCCAGCAGCTTGGGCGGACAGGGTCAGAACGAGCAGTACTTC
cdr3_aa: CASSLGGQGQNEQYF
v_call: TRBV5-1
d_call: TRBD1
clone_size: NA
j_call: TRBJ2-7

cdr3_nt: TGTGCCAGCAGTCTAAGCTCTGGGGCCAACGTCCTGACTTTC
cdr3_aa: CASSLSSGANVLTF
v_call: TRBV27
d_call: NA
clone_size: once
j_call: TRBJ2-6

cdr3_nt: TGTGCCAGCAGTTCCCGGACAGGGGGCTATGGCTACACCTTC
cdr3_aa: CASSSRTGGYGYTF
v_call: TRBV27
d_call: TRBD1
clone_size: few
j_call: TRBJ1-2

cdr3_nt: TGTGCCAGCAGTTTTGGACAGGGGAGCTATGGCTACACCTTC
cdr3_aa: CASSFGQGSYGYTF
v_call: TRBV28
d_call: TRBD1
clone_size: NA
j_call: TRBJ1-2

cdr3_nt: TGTGCCAGCAGGCCTACAGACAGGTATCACGGCTACACCTTC
cdr3_aa: CASRPTDRYHGYTF
v_call: TRBV28
d_call: NA
clone_size: NA
j_call: TRBJ1-2

cdr3_nt: TGTGCCAGCACGGGGAATCGCTACGAGCAGTACTTC
cdr3_aa: CASTGNRYEQYF
v_call: TRBV28
d_call: NA
clone_size: NA
j_call: TRBJ2-7

cdr3_nt: TGTGCCAGTATCTCCCTGTTCGGGAACACTGAAGCTTTCTTT
cdr3_aa: CASISLFGNTEAFF
v_call: TRBV19
d_call: NA
clone_size: NA
j_call: TRBJ1-1

cdr3_nt: TGTGCCAGCAGCCAATACCGGGACAGGGGGGAAAAACTGTTTTTT
cdr3_aa: CASSQYRDRGEKLFF
v_call: TRBV4-2
d_call: TRBD1
clone_size: NA
j_call: TRBJ1-4

cdr3_nt: TGTGCCAGCAGCCGACGACAGGCCTCGAATGGCTACACCTTC
cdr3_aa: CASSRRQASNGYTF
v_call: TRBV6-5
d_call: NA
clone_size: NA
j_call: TRBJ1-2

cdr3_nt: TGCGCCAGCCGGGGGAGGACAGGAAACACTGAAGCTTTCTTT
cdr3_aa: CASRGRTGNTEAFF
v_call: TRBV4-1
d_call: TRBD1
clone_size: NA
j_call: TRBJ1-1

cdr3_nt: TGTGCCAGCAGCTTCCGACAGGGTAGTAACTATGGCTACACCTTC
cdr3_aa: CASSFRQGSNYGYTF
v_call: TRBV21-1
d_call: NA
clone_size: NA
j_call: TRBJ1-2

cdr3_nt: TGTGCCAGCAGCCAAGCCTTAAAAGGGGGGGCACGGAATCAGCCCCAGCATTTT
cdr3_aa: CASSQALKGGARNQPQHF
v_call: TRBV14
d_call: NA
clone_size: NA
j_call: TRBJ1-5

cdr3_nt: TGTGCCAGCTCACCGGGGACAGGGGTGTCCTACGAGCAGTACTTC
cdr3_aa: CASSPGTGVSYEQYF
v_call: TRBV18
d_call: TRBD1
clone_size: NA
j_call: TRBJ2-7

cdr3_nt: TGCGCCAGCAGCCGGGGGAATACGCAGTATTTT
cdr3_aa: CASSRGNTQYF
v_call: TRBV5-1
d_call: NA
clone_size: NA
j_call: TRBJ2-3

cdr3_nt: TGTGCCAGTATCCCACTAGCGGGGGGACCGGGTGAGCAGTTCTTC
cdr3_aa: CASIPLAGGPGEQFF
v_call: TRBV19
d_call: TRBD2
clone_size: few
j_call: TRBJ2-1

cdr3_nt: TGTGCCACTGAGGGGACTAGCGGGAACTCTGGGGCCAACGGCCTGACTTTC
cdr3_aa: CATEGTSGNSGANGLTF
v_call: TRBV10-3
d_call: TRBD2
clone_size: NA
j_call: TRBJ2-6

cdr3_nt: TGTGCCAGCAGCTTAGATCACAGCAACTATGGCTACACCTTC
cdr3_aa: CASSLDHSNYGYTF
v_call: TRBV11-2
d_call: NA
clone_size: NA
j_call: TRBJ1-2

cdr3_nt: TGCGCCAGCAGCCAAGAGGGCTGGAACACCGGGGAGCTGTTTTTT
cdr3_aa: CASSQEGWNTGELFF
v_call: TRBV4-1
d_call: NA
clone_size: NA
j_call: TRBJ2-2

cdr3_nt: TGCGCCAGCCAATTGGAGGGCAGCACAGATACGCAGTATTTT
cdr3_aa: CASQLEGSTDTQYF
v_call: TRBV5-1
d_call: NA
clone_size: NA
j_call: TRBJ2-3

cdr3_nt: TGTGCCAGCAGCCCTCGGGGCGGGGAGCTGTTTTTT
cdr3_aa: CASSPRGGELFF
v_call: TRBV27
d_call: NA
clone_size: NA
j_call: TRBJ2-2

cdr3_nt: TGTGCCAGCAGCGTGTCGGGAGGCACCGGGGAGCTGTTTTTT
cdr3_aa: CASSVSGGTGELFF
v_call: TRBV9
d_call: TRBD2
clone_size: NA
j_call: TRBJ2-2

cdr3_nt: TGTGCCAGCAGGATTCTCCTACTTGGGCGGGGGACCCAAGAGACCCAGTACTTC
cdr3_aa: CASRILLLGRGTQETQYF
v_call: TRBV7-9
d_call: TRBD2
clone_size: few
j_call: TRBJ2-5

cdr3_nt: TGTGCCAGCAGCGTAGGGGGTCAGGGGGCGGCAGAGACCCAGTACTTC
cdr3_aa: CASSVGGQGAAETQYF
v_call: TRBV9
d_call: TRBD1
clone_size: NA
j_call: TRBJ2-5

cdr3_nt: TGTGCCAGCTCACCCGAGGGACAGGCCACTGAAGCTTTCTTT
cdr3_aa: CASSPEGQATEAFF
v_call: TRBV18
d_call: TRBD1
clone_size: NA
j_call: TRBJ1-1

cdr3_nt: TGTGCCAGCTCGCCACAGGGGTCCTACGAGCAGTACTTC
cdr3_aa: CASSPQGSYEQYF
v_call: TRBV18
d_call: TRBD1
clone_size: NA
j_call: TRBJ2-7

cdr3_nt: TGTGCCAGCAGTGCGGACAGGGTCAGTTCCTACAATGAGCAGTTCTTC
cdr3_aa: CASSADRVSSYNEQFF
v_call: TRBV2
d_call: TRBD1
clone_size: NA
j_call: TRBJ2-1

cdr3_nt: TGTGCCAGTAGTATGTGGACAGGGGGCTCTGGGGCCAACGTCCTGACTTTC
cdr3_aa: CASSMWTGGSGANVLTF
v_call: TRBV19
d_call: TRBD1
clone_size: NA
j_call: TRBJ2-6

cdr3_nt: TGTGCCAGCAGCTTATATCCCCCCCTACTTTCGGCTAGCGGAACCTACGAGCAGTACTTC
cdr3_aa: CASSLYPPLLSASGTYEQYF
v_call: TRBV27
d_call: TRBD2
clone_size: few
j_call: TRBJ2-7

cdr3_nt: TGTGCCAGCAGTCTCCCCAGCACAGATACGCAGTATTTT
cdr3_aa: CASSLPSTDTQYF
v_call: TRBV6-5
d_call: NA
clone_size: NA
j_call: TRBJ2-3

cdr3_nt: TGTGCCAGCAGCCAAGAAGGAGGGTACTCTGGAAACACCATATATTTT
cdr3_aa: CASSQEGGYSGNTIYF
v_call: TRBV14
d_call: NA
clone_size: NA
j_call: TRBJ1-3

cdr3_nt: TGCGCCAGCAACCCGGGGGGACAGGGTGCGGCTAATGAAAAACTGTTTTTT
cdr3_aa: CASNPGGQGAANEKLFF
v_call: TRBV5-1
d_call: TRBD1
clone_size: NA
j_call: TRBJ1-4

cdr3_nt: TGTGCCAGCAGCGTGCTCACAGGGCAGAACACTGAAGCTTTCTTT
cdr3_aa: CASSVLTGQNTEAFF
v_call: TRBV9
d_call: NA
clone_size: NA
j_call: TRBJ1-1

cdr3_nt: TGTGCCAGCAGTACGAACCTCAACTACGAGCAGTACTTC
cdr3_aa: CASSTNLNYEQYF
v_call: TRBV2
d_call: NA
clone_size: once
j_call: TRBJ2-7

cdr3_nt: TGTGCCAGCAGCGTGGGACTAGCATCCGGGGAGCTGTTTTTT
cdr3_aa: CASSVGLASGELFF
v_call: TRBV9
d_call: TRBD2
clone_size: NA
j_call: TRBJ2-2

cdr3_nt: TGCGCCAGCAGCCAAGGTAGCGGGGGTGAGACCCAGTACTTC
cdr3_aa: CASSQGSGGETQYF
v_call: TRBV4-3
d_call: TRBD2
clone_size: few
j_call: TRBJ2-5

cdr3_nt: TGTGCCACCAGCAGAGTGCGTCTGTGGGACAGGGACCCTGAAGCTTTCTTT
cdr3_aa: CATSRVRLWDRDPEAFF
v_call: TRBV15
d_call: TRBD1
clone_size: NA
j_call: TRBJ1-1

cdr3_nt: TGTGCCAGCAGCCTCCCACAGTTAGACAGAAACTATGGCTACACCTTC
cdr3_aa: CASSLPQLDRNYGYTF
v_call: TRBV13
d_call: NA
clone_size: NA
j_call: TRBJ1-2

cdr3_nt: TGTGCCAGCTCACCTACCTCAGGGACTGGGGCCAACGTCCTGACTTTC
cdr3_aa: CASSPTSGTGANVLTF
v_call: TRBV18
d_call: NA
clone_size: NA
j_call: TRBJ2-6

cdr3_nt: TGTGCCACCAGCAGAGATTATAGCGGCGGGAGTTCCTACGAGCAGTACTTC
cdr3_aa: CATSRDYSGGSSYEQYF
v_call: TRBV15
d_call: TRBD2
clone_size: once
j_call: TRBJ2-7

cdr3_nt: TGCGCCAGCAGCCAAGAAAGGGGTCAGCCCCAGCACTTT
cdr3_aa: CASSQERGQPQHF
v_call: TRBV4-1
d_call: NA
clone_size: NA
j_call: TRBJ1-5

cdr3_nt: TGTGCCAGCAGATTAATACAGGGGAGCCAGCCCCAGCATTTT
cdr3_aa: CASRLIQGSQPQHF
v_call: TRBV5-8
d_call: TRBD1
clone_size: NA
j_call: TRBJ1-5

cdr3_nt: TGTGCCAGCAGTAAACTACAGGGAGGGGGGAACACTGAAGCTTTCTTT
cdr3_aa: CASSKLQGGGNTEAFF
v_call: TRBV27
d_call: NA
clone_size: NA
j_call: TRBJ1-1